The 20 T cell receptor beta chains given below trace back to one sample, sequenced in a study of T cell responses to AZD1222 COVID-19 vaccine. Repertoires were generated with immunoSEQ multiplex PCR, while TCRdb's copy carries only in-frame clones and drops some. This table has 150,000 to 200,000 clones, around 92% appearing once. Source: peripheral blood, taken on day 0 of AZD1222 vaccination. These receptors all stem from an adult in good health.

The chain combines TRBV4-2 with TRBJ1-1; 7 bases are a match to TRBD1. This CDR3 spans 15 amino acids. The trim removed 4 bases at V and 5 bases at J, leaving 10 bases unmatched. From germline, CDR1 is LGHNA and CDR2 YNFKEQ. For the CDR3, the DNA is TGTGCCAGCAGCCGCGGGACAGATTCCTTTACTGAAGCTTTCTTT. Encoded protein: CASSRGTDSFTEAFF.

The chain carries TRBV19 and TRBJ1-3; D is undetermined. V was trimmed by 5 bases and J by 4 bases, leaving 3 bases between them. The CDR3 contains 11 residues. Germline CDR1 LNHDA, CDR2 SQIVND (reference sequence). For the CDR3, the DNA is TGTGCCAGTAGTCCAGGAAACACCATATATTTT. The encoded protein is CASSPGNTIYF.

The chain uses TRBV12-5 and TRBJ2-1; TRBD1 matches 7 bases. Germline CDR1 is LGHNT and CDR2 is FRNRAP. CDR3 length: 13 amino acids. The V gene end was trimmed by 5 bases and the J gene end by 12 bases; junction bases not matched to a gene: 10. The CDR3 DNA reads as TGTGCTAGTGGTGAAGCATTGACAGGGCGGCAGTTCTTC. Amino acid sequence: CASGEALTGRQFF.

The chain employs TRBV2 and TRBJ1-1; D uncertain. CDR3 size: 9 residues. From germline, CDR1 is SNHLY and CDR2 FYNNEI. V was pared by 8 bases and J by 6 bases, with 4 bases between. This chain's CDR3 is CASPPEAFF. The CDR3 bases are TGTGCCAGCCCTCCTGAAGCTTTCTTT.

The chain combines TRBV9 with TRBJ1-5, with a weak D call TRBD1 (6 bases). Germline V lookup: CDR1 SGDLS, CDR2 YYNGEE. The CDR3 length is 15 residues. With 4 bases removed from V and 5 bases from J, the gap between germline ends came to 16 bases. The DNA of the CDR3 is TGTGCCAGCAGCCTCGGAGGACAGCTCGATCAGCCCCAGCATTTT. Its translation is CASSLGGQLDQPQHF. Full variable domain (missing parts from reference TRBV9 and TRBJ1-5): DSGVTQTPKHLITATGQRVTLRCSPRSGDLSVYWYQQSLDQGLQFLIQYYNGEERAKGNILERFSAQQFPDLHSELNLSSLELGDSALYFCASSLGGQLDQPQHFGDGTRLSIL.

The genes are TRBV7-2 and TRBJ2-7; D uncertain. The germline V and J ends were trimmed by 2 bases and 1 base, with 9 bases remaining between them. The germline CDR1 and CDR2 sequences are SGHTA and FQGNSA. This CDR3 spans 14 amino acids. The CDR3 region is CASSLLGGSYEQYF. The CDR3, as DNA: TGTGCCAGCAGCTTATTGGGCGGATCCTACGAGCAGTACTTC. The full variable domain, its missing parts supplied by reference TRBV7-2 and TRBJ2-7, is GAGVSQSPSNKVTEKGKDVELRCDPISGHTALYWYRQSLGQGLEFLIYFQGNSAPDKSGLPSDRFSAERTGGSVSTLTIQRTQQEDSAVYLCASSLLGGSYEQYFGPGTRLTVT.

This clone has just one count. This sequence joins TRBV5-4 and TRBJ2-7, with 7 bases matching TRBD1. The CDR3 extends over 15 amino acids. J gave up 2 bases and V 0 bases, and 5 bases lay outside the gene matches. The germline V gene encodes CDR1 SGHNT and CDR2 YYREEE (reference sequence). The chain's CDR3 is CASSLEDRTTYEQYF. CDR3 bases: TGTGCCAGCAGCTTGGAGGACAGGACCACCTACGAGCAGTACTTC.

V and J are TRBV11-3 and TRBJ2-2; 7 nucleotides agree with TRBD1. This CDR3 has 14 amino acids. Germline V gives CDR1 SGHNT, CDR2 YENEEA. With V trimmed by 6 bases and J by 3 bases, 4 bases remained unmatched. DNA of the CDR3: TGTGCCAGCAGTACAGGGGTTTACACCGGGGAGCTGTTTTTT. Its translation is CASSTGVYTGELFF.

The V gene is TRBV6-5, the J gene TRBJ2-7; D ambiguous. Germline V gene lookup returns CDR1 MNHEY and CDR2 SVGAGI. The CDR3 totals 13 residues. V was clipped by 6 bases and J by 1 base, with 10 bases between them. The CDR3 region has the DNA TGTGCCAGCAGCCTGTTCCAGTCCTACGAGCAGTACTTC. It translates to CASSLFQSYEQYF.

The genes are TRBV28 and TRBJ2-1, with 10 bases lining up with TRBD2. Per germline, CDR1 MDHEN and CDR2 SYDVKM. The CDR3 has 15 amino acids. The junction had 7 bases not matched to a gene; V was cut back by 5 bases and J by 6 bases. This chain's CDR3 is CASSPSGGAGNEQFF. The CDR3 region has the DNA TGTGCCAGCAGTCCGAGCGGGGGGGCAGGCAATGAGCAGTTCTTC.

The V and J genes are TRBV19 and TRBJ1-2, with D hard to call. Germline V CDR1 and CDR2: LNHDA, SQIVND (reference sequence). Trimming stripped 1 base from V and 2 bases from J, with 11 bases between. The CDR3 length is 15 residues. The CDR3 is CASSIAATANYGYTF. CDR3 nucleotides: TGTGCCAGTAGTATAGCGGCAACAGCAAACTATGGCTACACCTTC.

This sequence joins TRBV9 and TRBJ2-3; 8 nucleotides line up with TRBD1. V trimming: 0 bases; J trimming: 6 bases; junction bases outside the gene matches: 15. The CDR3 is 18 amino acids. Germline V CDR1 and CDR2: SGDLS, YYNGEE. For the CDR3, the DNA is TGTGCCAGCAGCGTAGTCGGTATATCGGGACAGGCGAGTGATACGCAGTATTTT. It specifies CASSVVGISGQASDTQYF.

The chain links TRBV5-1 to TRBJ1-5; TRBD1 aligns across 12 bases. The trim removed 3 bases at V and 3 bases at J, leaving 1 base unmatched. The germline V gene has CDR1 SGHRS and CDR2 YFSETQ. This CDR3 is built from 15 residues. The CDR3 spells CASSWGQGANQPQHF. Here the CDR3 DNA reads TGCGCCAGCAGCTGGGGACAGGGGGCCAATCAGCCCCAGCATTTT.

This chain connects TRBV27 to TRBJ1-1; no clear D. The CDR3 has 11 amino acids. V was pared by 8 bases and J by 9 bases, with 13 bases between. Germline assignment: CDR1 MNHEY and CDR2 SMNVEV (reference sequence). The CDR3 nucleotides are TGTGCCAGCCTGGGCCCATCCAAAGCTTTCTTT. Protein product: CASLGPSKAFF.

As regards this clone: Relative to the germline gene, one junction end is altered; a read error may explain this. The chain has TRBV9 and TRBJ1-6, with D perhaps matching TRBD1 (6 bases). This CDR3 contains 15 residues. The germline V gene has CDR1 SGDLS and CDR2 YYNGEE. CDR3 DNA: TGTGCCAGCAGCGTAGGAGGGGGAGGTAATTCACTCCTCCACTTT. It encodes CASSVGGGGNSLLHF.

V usage is TRBV4-3 and J usage is TRBJ2-3; unclear D gene. V shed 4 bases and J shed 8 bases, with 10 bases lying between them. This CDR3 has 12 residues. Looked up from germline, CDR1 is LGHNA and CDR2 is YSLEER. CDR3 amino acids: CASSRTPSTQYF. DNA of the CDR3: TGCGCCAGCAGCCGAACTCCAAGTACGCAGTATTTT.

The chain uses TRBV5-4 and TRBJ1-6, with D perhaps TRBD1 (5 bases). CDR1 is SGHNT and CDR2 is YYREEE in the germline V gene (reference sequence). The CDR3 covers 15 residues. Trimming took 4 bases from V and 6 from J, leaving 14 bases between them. The CDR3 loop reads CASSRGGVGNSPLHF. CDR3 nucleotide sequence: TGTGCCAGCAGCCGGGGGGGGGTAGGTAATTCACCCCTCCACTTT.

Comment on this clone: This sample includes further DNA sequences coding for the same CDR3. The chain uses TRBV14 and TRBJ2-7; D is unresolved. Germline-derived CDR1 and CDR2 are SGHDN and FVKESK. The CDR3 spans 11 residues. Trimming took off 6 bases at V and 4 bases at J, with 7 bases between the two ends. The CDR3 protein is CASSRAYEQYF. The CDR3 nucleotides are TGTGCCAGCAGTCGGGCGTACGAGCAGTACTTC.

The rearrangement uses TRBV9 and TRBJ1-2; possibly TRBD1 for D (6 bases). Germline assignment: CDR1 SGDLS and CDR2 YYNGEE. The CDR3 consists of 14 residues. V lost 2 bases to trimming and J lost 6 bases, with 14 bases between them. CDR3 DNA sequence: TGTGCCAGCAGCGTCGTTGGGGGCAGGAATGGCTACACCTTC. Translated, it gives CASSVVGGRNGYTF.

The rearrangement links TRBV7-6 to TRBJ2-2; D might be TRBD2 (5 bases). V lost 3 bases and J lost 0, with 11 bases in between. Per the germline V gene, CDR1 is SGHVS and CDR2 is FNYEAQ. The CDR3 sequence is 16 residues long. The CDR3 spells CASSLRDFANTGELFF. The CDR3 nucleotides read TGTGCCAGCAGCTTGAGGGATTTCGCGAACACCGGGGAGCTGTTTTTT.